This TCR beta chain was retrieved from a study of cytomegalovirus exposure and HLA in healthy donors. Background on the study: Roughly 85 million unique TCRs from HLA-typed donors were held in an early release of data.

This CDR3 is 14 amino acids long. In germline, CDR1 is SGHTS, CDR2 YDEGEE. Between the trimmed V and J ends, which lost 4 bases and 3 bases, there was a span of 10 bases. In the PCR, 60 Vbeta and 13 Jbeta primers were used. TCRdb's copy holds only in-frame clones and misses some; the assay was immunoSEQ multiplex PCR. The table lists about 150,000 clones, less than 9.5% of them singletons. V is TRBV5-8 and J is TRBJ1-4; no definite D call. The sequencing input was PBMCs. The receptor was isolated from a male donor in good health and CMV-seronegative. The CDR3 protein is CASSTVSSNEKLFF. CDR3 nucleotide sequence: TGTGCCAGCAGCACGGTATCCTCTAATGAAAAACTGTTTTTT. Variable domain in full (rest from reference TRBV5-8 and TRBJ1-4): EAGVTQSPTHLIKTRGQQATLRCSPISGHTSVYWYQQALGLGLQFLLWYDEGEERNRGNFPPRFSGRQFPNYSSELNVNALELEDSALYLCASSTVSSNEKLFFGSGTQLSVL.